A single sample gave rise to the 27 T cell receptor beta chains below, sequenced in a study of glioma-infiltrating T cells (dated by TCRdb to the mid-2010s). Sequenced using an Illumina MiSeq. TCR alpha and beta CDR3 regions were amplified with the iRepertoire nested amplicon-rescue multiplex PCR (arm-PCR) platform from RNA. TCRdb cleaned the public reads at Q25 with fastp, built clones with MiXCR and kept in-frame beta chains. Every CDR3 protein is listed once, alongside the most common genes and DNA of its rows. The sample table shows 400,000 or so distinct CDR3 sequences, and 35% to 45% are seen once. Clones ranked in the top ten supply 12% of the sample. Material: glioma tissue, nonneoplastic brain tissue, or PBMCs (not recorded which). The receptors derive from a human donor with low-grade glioma or glioblastoma, undergoing nonglioma brain surgery, or in good health (not recorded which).

This clonotype has more than one count but fewer than ten. This may stem from a read error, because a much larger clone lies one nucleotide away. No conserved phenylalanine or tryptophan ends this CDR3, so it is likely a read error. This sequence joins TRBV27 and TRBJ2-1; a weak D match, TRBD2 (6 bases). The CDR3 loop spans 15 amino acids. Germline loops: CDR1 MNHEY, CDR2 SMNVEV (reference sequence). V was cut by 3 bases and J by 3 bases, with 12 bases left in between. CDR3 DNA sequence: TGTGCCAGCAGTTTTGAGGTTAGCGGCTACAATGAGCAGTTCCTC. Translating gives CASSFEVSGYNEQFL.

On this clonotype: This could be a read error, since a much larger clone is one nucleotide away. The CDR3 coding sequence is TGTGCCAGCAGTTCACCTCGGACTAGCGGCACAGATACGCGGTATTTT. It yields the protein CASSSPRTSGTDTRYF. The chain employs TRBV28 and TRBJ2-3; 10 bases match TRBD2. The CDR3 length is 16 residues. Germline V gene data show CDR1 as MDHEN and CDR2 as SYDVKM.

The rearrangement joins TRBV6-1 to TRBJ2-3, with 9 nucleotides matching TRBD1. Trimming at V came to 5 bases and at J to 5 bases, leaving 5 bases not matched to a gene. The CDR3 is made up of 14 amino acids. The V gene's germline CDR1 is MNHNS and CDR2 SASEGT. For the CDR3, the DNA is TGTGCCAGCAGTCAGGGACAGGGAAAAGATACGCAGTATTTT. It is translated as CASSQGQGKDTQYF.

This chain uses TRBV18 with TRBJ2-3; D may be TRBD1 (6 bases). Germline CDR1 is KGHSH and CDR2 is LQKENI. Trimming removed 4 bases from V and 5 bases from J, with 10 bases in between. The CDR3 length is 13 residues. CDR3 in DNA: TGTGCCAGCTCACGGACAGAGGGAGATACGCAGTATTTT. Protein product: CASSRTEGDTQYF.

The sample holds many counts of this clonotype. This sequence joins TRBV20-1 and TRBJ1-4; D not resolved. The CDR3 covers 16 residues. Germline loops: CDR1 DFQATT, CDR2 SNEGSKA (reference sequence). Trimming took 0 bases from V and 3 from J, leaving 14 bases between them. The CDR3 DNA follows: TGCAGTGCTAGAGATCGCCTAAAATGGGCTAATGAAAAACTGTTTTTT. Protein sequence: CSARDRLKWANEKLFF.

The J gene is TRBJ2-2, the V gene TRBV4-1; no firm D call. The CDR3 runs to 14 residues. Trimming took off 2 bases at V and 7 bases at J, with 11 bases between the two ends. The germline V gene encodes CDR1 MGHRA and CDR2 YSYEKL. The CDR3 region is CASSQTAKRGELFF. For the CDR3, the DNA is TGCGCCAGCAGCCAAACGGCCAAGCGCGGGGAGCTGTTTTTT.

This clonotype was detected only a few times. This chain uses TRBV6-1 with TRBJ1-5; 12 nucleotides line up with TRBD1. The V gene end was trimmed by 3 bases and the J gene end by 0 bases; junction bases not matched to a gene: 6. CDR3 length equals 18 residues. Germline V lookup: CDR1 MNHNS, CDR2 SASEGT. DNA for the CDR3: TGTGCCAGCAGTGATTACCGGGACAGGGGGCTTAGCAATCAGCCCCAGCATTTT. Translating it yields CASSDYRDRGLSNQPQHF.

The chain uses TRBV7-2 and TRBJ2-1; perhaps TRBD1 as D (6 bases). There are 16 residues in the CDR3. Trimming shortened V by 4 bases and J by 4 bases, and 17 bases separated the two germline ends. Germline V gene sequence: CDR1 SGHTA, CDR2 FQGNSA. CDR3 nucleotide sequence: TGTGCCAGCAGCTCACTTTTAGGACAGACTTACAATGAGCAGTTCTTC. This codes for CASSSLLGQTYNEQFF.

The chain carries TRBV6-1 and TRBJ2-3; D is perhaps TRBD1 or TRBD2 (7 bases each). Trimming pared 5 bases from V and 4 bases from J, leaving 16 bases between. Germline V gene lookup returns CDR1 MNHNS and CDR2 SASEGT. CDR3 size: 15 residues. The CDR3 loop is CASSKQGRGPDTQYF. The CDR3 DNA reads TGTGCCAGCAGTAAACAGGGGAGGGGCCCAGATACGCAGTATTTT.

The V and J genes are TRBV4-3 and TRBJ2-1; D is possibly TRBD2 (6 bases). CDR1 is LGHNA, CDR2 YSLEER, per germline. Trimming stripped 0 bases from V and 3 bases from J, with 9 bases between. The length of the CDR3 is 15 residues. The DNA for the CDR3 is TGCGCCAGCAGCCAAGATAGCGGAGGCTACAATGAGCAGTTCTTC. This gives the protein CASSQDSGGYNEQFF.

This clonotype has at least ten counts. V usage is TRBV27 and J usage is TRBJ2-7; possible D gene TRBD1, 5 bases. Looked up from germline, CDR1 is MNHEY and CDR2 is SMNVEV (reference sequence). This CDR3 has 13 amino acids. The germline V and J ends were trimmed by 10 bases and 3 bases, with 16 bases remaining between them. The CDR3 reads CAIGHSPYYEQYF. The CDR3 DNA reads as TGTGCCATTGGACACTCGCCTTACTACGAGCAGTACTTC.

V and J are TRBV18 and TRBJ1-5; weak D call: TRBD1 (6 bases). The CDR3 loop spans 15 amino acids. Trimming stripped 2 bases from V and 8 bases from J, with 16 bases between. Germline V gene lookup returns CDR1 KGHSH and CDR2 LQKENI. The CDR3 is CASSPRQANSEPQHF. The CDR3 nucleotides read TGTGCCAGCTCACCAAGACAGGCGAACTCCGAGCCCCAGCATTTT.

About this clonotype: A much larger clonotype is one base distant, so this may be a read error. The gene calls are TRBV6-1 and TRBJ2-7, with D perhaps assigned TRBD1 or TRBD2 (5 bases each). The CDR3 has 15 residues. Trimming removed 7 bases at V and 5 bases at J, with 21 bases between. CDR1 MNHNS and CDR2 SASEGT come from the germline V gene. This CDR3 reads CASNPGRGNVDEQYF. The CDR3 nucleotides are TGTGCCAGCAACCCAGGGCGAGGGAATGTCGACGAGCAGTACTTC.

This clonotype has a handful of counts. The gene calls are TRBV20-1 and TRBJ2-1, with D hard to call. The CDR3 totals 12 residues. V gave up 3 bases and J gave up 7 bases, with 10 bases separating them. The germline CDR1 and CDR2 sequences are DFQATT and SNEGSKA (reference sequence). The DNA for the CDR3 is TGCAGTGCTAGCCCGGCGTGGAATGAGCAGTTCTTC. Encoded protein: CSASPAWNEQFF.

Points on this clonotype: A read error may be the cause here, since a much bigger clone is one base away. This rearrangement joins TRBV7-7 to TRBJ2-7; 8 bases map to TRBD2. Per the germline V gene, CDR1 is SSHAT and CDR2 is FNYEAQ (reference sequence). This CDR3 comprises 15 residues. The CDR3 loop is CTSSDREGGPYEQYF. The CDR3 bases are TGTACCAGCAGCGACCGGGAGGGTGGCCCCTACGAGCAGTACTTC.

This clonotype was seen just once. Possible read error: a much larger clone is one base away. V is TRBV28 and J is TRBJ2-7; 9 bases line up with TRBD2. The CDR3 consists of 15 residues. CDR1 MDHEN and CDR2 SYDVKM come from the germline V gene. This CDR3 reads CANSFGTSTTYEQYF. The CDR3, as DNA: TGTGCCAACAGTTTCGGGACTAGCACAACCTACGAGCAGTACTTC.

This clonotype came up many times. This chain links TRBV27 with TRBJ1-5; D gene ambiguous. The V gene lost 5 bases and the J gene lost 7 bases, with 15 bases spanning the gap. Germline CDR1 reads MNHEY; CDR2 reads SMNVEV (reference sequence). The CDR3 has 14 amino acids. Written as DNA, the CDR3 is TGTGCCAGCAGTAGGGCAGGCTTACCCCAGCCCCAGCATTTT. It is translated as CASSRAGLPQPQHF.

The genes are TRBV27 and TRBJ1-6; 9 bases are a match to TRBD1. Germline values: CDR1 MNHEY, CDR2 SMNVEV (reference sequence). This CDR3 comprises 14 residues. Losses at the gene ends were 11 bases for V and 7 bases for J; bases not matched to a gene: 9. CDR3 bases: TGTGCCGGCAAACAGGGGGCGAGGAATTCACCCCTCCACTTT. Amino acid sequence: CAGKQGARNSPLHF.

This clonotype was seen at least ten times. The chain combines TRBV6-6 with TRBJ2-2; tentatively, D is TRBD1 (5 bases). Trimming removed 2 bases at V and 4 bases at J, with 8 bases between. CDR1 and CDR2 from the germline V gene are MNHNY and SVGAGI (reference sequence). CDR3 length equals 14 residues. Here the CDR3 DNA reads TGTGCCAGCAGTTACACCAGGGTCACCGGGGAGCTGTTTTTT. Translating it yields CASSYTRVTGELFF.

This clonotype was observed at least ten times. The chain carries TRBV27 and TRBJ2-1; D possibly corresponds to TRBD1 (6 bases). The V end was cut by 5 bases, the J end by 3 bases, with 14 bases between. Per the germline V gene, CDR1 is MNHEY and CDR2 is SMNVEV (reference sequence). The CDR3 is made up of 15 amino acids. The CDR3 DNA reads as TGTGCCAGCAGTCGGACAGCGGAGGTCTACAATGAGCAGTTCTTC. This gives the protein CASSRTAEVYNEQFF.

The chain recombines TRBV20-1 with TRBJ2-5; D call uncertain. Looked up from germline, CDR1 is DFQATT and CDR2 is SNEGSKA (reference sequence). Trimming took off 6 bases at V and 11 bases at J, with 22 bases between the two ends. CDR3 length: 13 amino acids. The CDR3 sequence is CSARKGPVNEQYF. CDR3 nucleotides: TGCAGTGCCCGAAAAGGGCCCGTCAATGAGCAGTACTTC.

This clonotype was seen only a few times. The chain has TRBV4-1 and TRBJ1-2; D might be TRBD1 (5 bases). The CDR3 has 17 residues. Germline loops: CDR1 MGHRA, CDR2 YSYEKL. Trimming removed 1 base at V and 2 bases at J, with 17 bases between. The CDR3 nucleotides read TGCGCCAGCAGCCAAGGTACCGGGGCAGTCAAAAACTATGGCTACACCTTC. It is translated as CASSQGTGAVKNYGYTF.

J is TRBJ2-7 and V is TRBV3-1, with TRBD1 as a possible D gene (5 bases). This CDR3 comprises 13 residues. Germline CDR1 LGHDT, CDR2 YNNKEL (reference sequence). V was pared by 6 bases and J by 7 bases, with 16 bases between. The CDR3 DNA follows: TGTGCCAGCAGTCTTGACAGACACAATGAGCAGTACTTC. Its protein product is CASSLDRHNEQYF.

This clonotype was seen at least ten times. The rearrangement links TRBV28 to TRBJ2-3; the D is unclear. Per the germline V gene, CDR1 is MDHEN and CDR2 is SYDVKM. CDR3 length equals 13 residues. Trimming pared 8 bases from V and 0 bases from J, leaving 9 bases between. CDR3 region: CASYVLSTDTQYF. In DNA form, the CDR3 reads TGTGCCAGCTATGTGCTAAGCACAGATACGCAGTATTTT.

This clonotype has only a few counts. The chain has TRBV29-1 and TRBJ2-7; 8 bases agree with TRBD2. CDR1 SQVTM and CDR2 ANQGSEA come from the germline V gene. This CDR3 has 16 amino acids. Trimming took 5 bases from V and 9 from J; bases not matched to a gene: 21. CDR3 bases: TGCAGCGTTATCCCTGCCACTAGCGGTCGAAGGTTGGGGCAGTACTTC. This encodes CSVIPATSGRRLGQYF.

This rearrangement joins TRBV4-3 to TRBJ2-3; TRBD1 is a possible D gene (6 bases). The CDR3 consists of 16 residues. Trimming left V 1 base short and J 0 bases short, with 11 bases between. CDR1 is LGHNA and CDR2 is YSLEER in the germline V gene. CDR3 coding DNA: TGCGCCAGCAGCCAAGCGGGGACACTTAGCACAGATACGCAGTATTTT. Its protein is CASSQAGTLSTDTQYF.

This clonotype was counted many times. V gene TRBV6-5 combines with J gene TRBJ2-1; no firm D call. Germline-derived CDR1 and CDR2 are MNHEY and SVGAGI. Between the trimmed V and J ends, which lost 0 bases and 7 bases, there was a span of 16 bases. The CDR3 extends over 16 amino acids. This CDR3 reads CASSYSIGAPLNEQFF. The CDR3 bases are TGTGCCAGCAGTTACTCGATAGGTGCTCCACTGAATGAGCAGTTCTTC.